Below, one T cell receptor (beta chain) is given with its context. This clone came up a few times. The target of this receptor is not known. No base qualities exist here, and no much larger clone lies one base off it. The data originate from a study of shared clonotypes between healthy human individuals (dated by TCRdb to 2020 to 2021). Concerning the study at large: The cohort included three men and two women between 18 and 49 years of age. For each donor, CD4 naive and CD4 memory were each given three plates, CD8 naive was given two plates, and CD8 memory was given one plate. The study deeply sequenced blood TCR repertoires of about five healthy adults to estimate repertoire size and the extent of clonotype sharing between individuals. Different laboratories and diverse techniques were used to prepare libraries and sequence TCR repertoires, to increase sequencing depth and limit assay-specific biases. Leukapheresis yielded between about 0.85 and 9 billion PBMCs per donor.

Results the study describes overall, beyond this receptor: Naive subsets generally had larger estimated clonotype richness than memory subsets did. Even with the large sequencing depth, rarefaction of the sorted-subset datasets indicated that sequencing was incomplete. Sharing across several donors was observed for 4.5% to 6.5% of naive CD4, under 4% of naive CD8, over 2% of memory CD4, and around 0.4% of memory CD8 clonotypes. Sampling was limited to blood, and TCR repertoires in tissue likely differ from TCR repertoires in blood. Because the study included a small number of donors, the genetic and exposure-history diversity represented was limited. Based on pairwise subsampling, the degree of clonotype sharing among donors was expected to be affected by sequencing depth. Higher generation probabilities were observed for clonotypes shared by all four sorted-subset donors than for non-shared clonotypes.

The donors were healthy, HIV-negative adults with no recently reported acute infections or vaccinations. Every donor was a Caucasian adult living in Nashville, Tennessee, USA. Magnetic negative selection was used to enrich CD4+ T cells, after which naive cells were positively selected on CD45RA and the negative fraction became the memory subset. Blood was collected by leukapheresis, and PBMCs were isolated by Ficoll-Histopaque density gradient centrifugation and then cryopreserved in liquid nitrogen vapor phase. Purity and quantity of every magnetically sorted T cell population were checked by analytical flow cytometry. Each sorted fraction had its genomic DNA isolated and then quantified by UV absorbance on a Nanodrop 2000c. Via the germline V gene, CDR1 is SGHTA and CDR2 FQGNSA. V loses 5 bases of germline sequence and J loses 1 base, and the interval between the two ends is 10 bases. Its CDR3 holds 14 amino acids, cysteine through phenylalanine. Only the CDR3 DNA is retained, 42 bases long and in frame from the first base.

Using the deep immunoSEQ assay, multiplex PCR amplified TCR CDR3 regions from genomic DNA. For each cell subset, the extracted genomic DNA was distributed evenly across all wells of several immunoSEQ 96-well plates, and each plate served as one replicate. Each replicate PCR for sorted subsets received 200 ng genomic DNA, equal to about 30,000 T cell genomes. The purified libraries were quantified using a Qubit 3.0 fluorometer, sized with a Bioanalyzer 2100, and then quantified again using the KAPA Library Quantification kit. Every immunoSEQ 96-well plate was sequenced on a dedicated single-read 150-cycle Illumina NextSeq 550 flow cell. The authors processed their data as follows. Because the immunoSEQ output held only junctional sequences and lacked quality scores, the filtering could not match the filtering applied to full-length reads. Sequences were annotated with PyIR, a Python wrapper for IgBLAST v1.9, using IMGT germline references to assign V/J genes and CDR3. Any read was removed if the V/J assignment was weak (E-value above 1e-6), the CDR3 was missing, or the read contained stop codons, out-of-frame junctions, or ambiguous translated residues. V3J clonotypes were defined as sequences sharing the same inferred V gene, J gene, and CDR3 amino acid sequence. The percentage overlap between two repertoires was calculated by dividing the number of shared unique clonotypes by the size of the smaller repertoire. Three approaches were used to assess repertoire richness: RTK rarefaction, the Chao1 estimator, and Recon v2.1 estimates of unobserved clonotypes. OLGA was used to compute generation probabilities for all TCRbeta clonotypes that the gDNA method yielded from a handful of donors. This is the immuneACCESS table as TCRdb keeps it, with only in-frame sequences that have V and J called. A part of the clones is gone; compared with another copy, unresolved V genes explain less than half, and the rest is unexplained. V and J calls plus clone size are reproduced from that table; the DNA served to infer D and trimming. The sample table shows over a million clones, and around 78% are seen once. The ten most abundant clones make up roughly 0.55% of the sample.

This TCR derives from a man aged 18 to 35 in good health. Some clones in this sample may be carry-over from other donors' samples. The sequenced material came from memory CD4+ T cells from PBMCs. The sample's cell subset or site label, in plain terms: CD45RA-negative fraction. The chain couples TRBV7-2 to TRBJ2-3; the D segment cannot be called with confidence. The CDR3 protein is CASSPSTGTDTQYF. The DNA sequence is TGTGCCAGCAGCCCCAGTACAGGCACAGATACGCAGTATTTT.